Detailed here is one TCR beta chain. Other DNA sequences in the same sample also yield this CDR3. The data stem from a study of Ad26.COV2.S vaccination and SARS-CoV-2 variants. Treatment defined: roughly 19 received Ad26.COV2.S at low or high dose, single or two shots; roughly five received placebo; per-sample allocation not given. The investigators took samples on day 63 after the first vaccine or placebo injection. V lost 0 bases, J lost 3 bases, and 8 bases lay in between. This CDR3 spans 14 amino acids. Germline-derived CDR1 and CDR2 are SGHRS and YFSETQ. Sequencing was performed with immunoSEQ multiplex PCR; in TCRdb, only in-frame clones are kept and a portion is missing. The sample lists roughly 380,000 clones, 88% occurring once.

Specimen: peripheral blood, collected in a trial of Ad26.COV2.S vaccine versus placebo. The TCR comes from a person between 18 and 65 years old who received the Ad26.COV2.S COVID-19 vaccine or a placebo. The chain recombines TRBV5-1 with TRBJ2-3, with D tentatively TRBD1 (5 bases). This chain's CDR3 is CASSLDRSTDTQYF. The CDR3 nucleotides are TGCGCCAGCAGCTTGGACAGGTCAACAGATACGCAGTATTTT.